A selection of T cell receptor beta chains follows, all from one sample in a study of blood T cell repertoires in COVID-19. The data were produced by immunoSEQ multiplex PCR, yet TCRdb's version contains in-frame clones alone and is incomplete. The sample shows about 250,000 clones, around 88% of them seen only once. Input material: peripheral blood. Source of these receptors: a woman in her thirties with COVID-19, enrolled during active disease. The CDR3 runs from the conserved cysteine through the conserved F or W. A D gene is named only where the DNA matches it firmly. Some rows mark clone size as missing; the rest say once, few, many or name a class of expanded clone.

CDR3nt: TGTGCCAGCAGTTACTCAGGCAGGGGATCATTGGAGACCCAGTACTTC
CDR3aa: CASSYSGRGSLETQYF
d_gene: .
j_gene: TRBJ2-5
abundance: .
v_gene: TRBV6-2/TRBV6-3

CDR3nt: TGTGCCAGCAGCTCTACAGGGACCTTAACCTATGGCTACACCTTC
CDR3aa: CASSSTGTLTYGYTF
d_gene: .
j_gene: TRBJ1-2
abundance: few
v_gene: TRBV7-9

CDR3nt: TGTGCCAGCAGCGACTGGACAGGGGGCAGGGAGACCCAGTACTTC
CDR3aa: CASSDWTGGRETQYF
d_gene: TRBD1
j_gene: TRBJ2-5
abundance: .
v_gene: TRBV28

CDR3nt: TGCGCCAGCAGCCAAAGCGGGAGCTCCTACAATGAGCAGTTCTTC
CDR3aa: CASSQSGSSYNEQFF
d_gene: TRBD2
j_gene: TRBJ2-1
abundance: .
v_gene: TRBV4-3

CDR3nt: TGTGCCAGCAGCCAAGTGGGACAGGGACGCTTCAACTATGGCTACACCTTC
CDR3aa: CASSQVGQGRFNYGYTF
d_gene: TRBD1
j_gene: TRBJ1-2
abundance: .
v_gene: TRBV14

CDR3nt: TGTGCCAGCAGTTTATGGGGCAGGGATGGAGCTGAGCAGTTCTTC
CDR3aa: CASSLWGRDGAEQFF
d_gene: .
j_gene: TRBJ2-1
abundance: .
v_gene: TRBV28

CDR3nt: TGTGCCAGCAGCCCCCGTTTGGGACTAAACTTCTATGAGCAGTTCTTC
CDR3aa: CASSPRLGLNFYEQFF
d_gene: TRBD2
j_gene: TRBJ2-1
abundance: few
v_gene: TRBV7-9

CDR3nt: TGTGCCAGCACGTCGGGGACTAGCTTTCGGTATTTT
CDR3aa: CASTSGTSFRYF
d_gene: TRBD2
j_gene: TRBJ2-3
abundance: .
v_gene: TRBV12-3/TRBV12-4

CDR3nt: TGTGCCAGCAGCTGGACAGAGAACACTGAAGCTTTCTTT
CDR3aa: CASSWTENTEAFF
d_gene: .
j_gene: TRBJ1-1
abundance: .
v_gene: TRBV12-3/TRBV12-4

CDR3nt: TGCGCCAGCAGCTTACAGGGGTTCACCGGGGAGCTGTTTTTT
CDR3aa: CASSLQGFTGELFF
d_gene: TRBD1
j_gene: TRBJ2-2
abundance: .
v_gene: TRBV5-1

CDR3nt: TGTGCCAGCAGCTTAGAGGGGGTCGGATCAGATACGCAGTATTTT
CDR3aa: CASSLEGVGSDTQYF
d_gene: .
j_gene: TRBJ2-3
abundance: .
v_gene: TRBV7-9

CDR3nt: TGTGCCAGCAGCCAATCCGCAGGGTCTAATTCACCCCTCCACTTT
CDR3aa: CASSQSAGSNSPLHF
d_gene: .
j_gene: TRBJ1-6
abundance: .
v_gene: TRBV3-1/TRBV3-2

CDR3nt: TGCGCCAGCACGGGTAGCACCTCCTACAATGAGCAGTTCTTC
CDR3aa: CASTGSTSYNEQFF
d_gene: .
j_gene: TRBJ2-1
abundance: .
v_gene: TRBV5-1

CDR3nt: TGCGCCAGCAGCCAAGACAGTGCCGGAGCTAACTATGGCTACACCTTC
CDR3aa: CASSQDSAGANYGYTF
d_gene: .
j_gene: TRBJ1-2
abundance: .
v_gene: TRBV4-3

CDR3nt: TGTGCCAGCAGCGCGGACAGGGAGCTTTACAATGAGCAGTTCTTC
CDR3aa: CASSADRELYNEQFF
d_gene: TRBD1
j_gene: TRBJ2-1
abundance: .
v_gene: TRBV7-9

CDR3nt: TGTGCCAGCAGTTTATTCGATTCACCCCTCCACTTT
CDR3aa: CASSLFDSPLHF
d_gene: .
j_gene: TRBJ1-6
abundance: .
v_gene: TRBV28

CDR3nt: TGTGCCAGCAGCTTAGGCCAGGGGGGCGATGGCTACACCTTC
CDR3aa: CASSLGQGGDGYTF
d_gene: TRBD1
j_gene: TRBJ1-2
abundance: .
v_gene: TRBV11-2

CDR3nt: TGTGCCAGCAGCCCCCGGGGGGGACTAGGGTACAATGAGCAGTTCTTC
CDR3aa: CASSPRGGLGYNEQFF
d_gene: TRBD2
j_gene: TRBJ2-1
abundance: .
v_gene: TRBV7-6

CDR3nt: TGTGCCTGGAGCGCGGGAAGGGAGAAGCAGTTCTTC
CDR3aa: CAWSAGREKQFF
d_gene: .
j_gene: TRBJ2-1
abundance: once
v_gene: TRBV30

CDR3nt: TGTGCCATCAGTGAGTCGGGGGGGGAGACCCAGTACTTC
CDR3aa: CAISESGGETQYF
d_gene: TRBD2
j_gene: TRBJ2-5
abundance: .
v_gene: TRBV10-3

CDR3nt: TGTGCCAGCTCACCACCCTCCGGGACAGGAACTTCTGGGGCCAACGTCCTGACTTTC
CDR3aa: CASSPPSGTGTSGANVLTF
d_gene: TRBD1
j_gene: TRBJ2-6
abundance: .
v_gene: TRBV18

CDR3nt: TGTGCCAGCGGGAGGACTAGCGGGGGGGTGGCAGATACGCAGTATTTT
CDR3aa: CASGRTSGGVADTQYF
d_gene: TRBD2
j_gene: TRBJ2-3
abundance: .
v_gene: TRBV7-2

CDR3nt: TGTGCCAGTAGTATTAGAGGGGGCCAAGATACGCAGTATTTT
CDR3aa: CASSIRGGQDTQYF
d_gene: TRBD1
j_gene: TRBJ2-3
abundance: .
v_gene: TRBV19

CDR3nt: TGTGCCAGCAGCATAGAGCGGACAGCCACCGGGGAGCTGTTTTTT
CDR3aa: CASSIERTATGELFF
d_gene: .
j_gene: TRBJ2-2
abundance: .
v_gene: TRBV7-6

CDR3nt: TGTGCCAGCAGCGAATCCGGGACAGGGGGTGTTCGCTATGGCTACACCTTC
CDR3aa: CASSESGTGGVRYGYTF
d_gene: TRBD1
j_gene: TRBJ1-2
abundance: .
v_gene: TRBV5-4

CDR3nt: TGTGCCAGCAGCCCCTTCACGGGAGCCACCTACGAGCAGTACTTC
CDR3aa: CASSPFTGATYEQYF
d_gene: .
j_gene: TRBJ2-7
abundance: .
v_gene: TRBV11-2

CDR3nt: TGCAGCGTTGGTGAGGACAGGTCTTCCGAGCAGTACTTC
CDR3aa: CSVGEDRSSEQYF
d_gene: TRBD1
j_gene: TRBJ2-7
abundance: .
v_gene: TRBV29-1

CDR3nt: TGTGCCAGCGAGGGAGAAGCAGCGGGGGGGTACAATGAGCAGTTCTTC
CDR3aa: CASEGEAAGGYNEQFF
d_gene: TRBD2
j_gene: TRBJ2-1
abundance: .
v_gene: TRBV9

CDR3nt: TGCGCCAGCAGGACGCTACTAGGCCCCTACACCGGGGAGCTGTTTTTT
CDR3aa: CASRTLLGPYTGELFF
d_gene: .
j_gene: TRBJ2-2
abundance: .
v_gene: TRBV10-2

CDR3nt: TGTGCCAGCAGTGAACTACCTTTAAGCTCCTACAATGAGCAGTTCTTC
CDR3aa: CASSELPLSSYNEQFF
d_gene: .
j_gene: TRBJ2-1
abundance: .
v_gene: TRBV6-4

CDR3nt: TGTGCCAGCATGCCTAGCGGGGGGTCTACAGTATTGTTCTTC
CDR3aa: CASMPSGGSTVLFF
d_gene: TRBD2
j_gene: TRBJ2-1
abundance: .
v_gene: TRBV6-5

CDR3nt: TGTGCCAGCAGCCCCCCCGACAGGGTTGGGGGCTACACCTTC
CDR3aa: CASSPPDRVGGYTF
d_gene: TRBD1
j_gene: TRBJ1-2
abundance: few
v_gene: TRBV5-4

CDR3nt: TGCGCCAGCAGCTTGGCCGGGTCATCGTACCAAGAGACCCAGTACTTC
CDR3aa: CASSLAGSSYQETQYF
d_gene: .
j_gene: TRBJ2-5
abundance: .
v_gene: TRBV5-1

CDR3nt: TGCGCCAGCATGGTAGGGGGCAATCAGCCCCAGCATTTT
CDR3aa: CASMVGGNQPQHF
d_gene: .
j_gene: TRBJ1-5
abundance: .
v_gene: TRBV10-2

CDR3nt: TGTGCCAGCAGCAATAGCGTTCGAAGCTCCTACAATGAGCAGTTCTTC
CDR3aa: CASSNSVRSSYNEQFF
d_gene: .
j_gene: TRBJ2-1
abundance: .
v_gene: TRBV3-1/TRBV3-2

CDR3nt: TGTGCCAGCAGCGTAGGCGGCGGGGCGGCTAATGAGCAGTTCTTC
CDR3aa: CASSVGGGAANEQFF
d_gene: .
j_gene: TRBJ2-1
abundance: .
v_gene: TRBV9

CDR3nt: TGTGCCACCCGTAGAAACACTGAAGCTTTCTTT
CDR3aa: CATRRNTEAFF
d_gene: .
j_gene: TRBJ1-1
abundance: .
v_gene: TRBV19

CDR3nt: TGCGCCAGCAGCTCCGGGACAGGCGCTACTTCTGGAAACACCATATATTTT
CDR3aa: CASSSGTGATSGNTIYF
d_gene: TRBD1
j_gene: TRBJ1-3
abundance: .
v_gene: TRBV5-1

CDR3nt: TGTGCCAGCAGTTCACAGGGGAGCGGGGGCTACACCTTC
CDR3aa: CASSSQGSGGYTF
d_gene: TRBD1
j_gene: TRBJ1-2
abundance: .
v_gene: TRBV6-5

CDR3nt: TGTGCCAGCAGCTTGGGTCAGGGGGCGACCGGGGAGCTGTTTTTT
CDR3aa: CASSLGQGATGELFF
d_gene: TRBD1
j_gene: TRBJ2-2
abundance: .
v_gene: TRBV5-8

CDR3nt: TGTGCCAGCAGCTTCCCTAGCGGGGGTCGCTATGAGCAGTTCTTC
CDR3aa: CASSFPSGGRYEQFF
d_gene: TRBD2
j_gene: TRBJ2-1
abundance: once
v_gene: TRBV7-9

CDR3nt: TGTGCCAGAAGCGGGGACAGGGTGAAATTCTACGAGCAGTACTTC
CDR3aa: CARSGDRVKFYEQYF
d_gene: TRBD1
j_gene: TRBJ2-7
abundance: .
v_gene: TRBV5-3

CDR3nt: TGTGCCAGCTCACCCTTAGGCGGCCTTAGGAATCAGCCCCAGCATTTT
CDR3aa: CASSPLGGLRNQPQHF
d_gene: .
j_gene: TRBJ1-5
abundance: .
v_gene: TRBV18

CDR3nt: TGTGCCAGCAGTTTACTCCTAGCGGGAGGAAGTTCCAATGAGCAGTTCTTC
CDR3aa: CASSLLLAGGSSNEQFF
d_gene: TRBD2
j_gene: TRBJ2-1
abundance: .
v_gene: TRBV27

CDR3nt: TGTGCCAGCAGCCCTGACTACTCCTACAATGAGCAGTTCTTC
CDR3aa: CASSPDYSYNEQFF
d_gene: .
j_gene: TRBJ2-1
abundance: .
v_gene: TRBV5-6

CDR3nt: TGTGCCATCAGGTCCTCGGGGGGGGTAAATTCACCCCTCCACTTT
CDR3aa: CAIRSSGGVNSPLHF
d_gene: .
j_gene: TRBJ1-6
abundance: .
v_gene: TRBV10-3

CDR3nt: TGCGCCAGCAGTCCCGGACTAGCGTCAGATACGCAGTATTTT
CDR3aa: CASSPGLASDTQYF
d_gene: TRBD2
j_gene: TRBJ2-3
abundance: .
v_gene: TRBV4-3

CDR3nt: TGTGCCACCAGTGATGAGGACAGGGTCTACTCTGGGGCCAACGTCCTGACTTTC
CDR3aa: CATSDEDRVYSGANVLTF
d_gene: TRBD1
j_gene: TRBJ2-6
abundance: .
v_gene: TRBV24-1

CDR3nt: TGTGCCAGCAGCCAAGGACAGCCCTACGAGCAGTACTTC
CDR3aa: CASSQGQPYEQYF
d_gene: .
j_gene: TRBJ2-7
abundance: .
v_gene: TRBV7-9

CDR3nt: TGTGCCACCAGTGGGGAGGCTAGCGGCACAGATACGCAGTATTTT
CDR3aa: CATSGEASGTDTQYF
d_gene: .
j_gene: TRBJ2-3
abundance: .
v_gene: TRBV24-1

CDR3nt: TGTGCCAGCCTTAGACTAGCGGGAGGTCTTAGCAATGAGCAGTTCTTC
CDR3aa: CASLRLAGGLSNEQFF
d_gene: TRBD2
j_gene: TRBJ2-1
abundance: .
v_gene: TRBV2

CDR3nt: TGTGCCAGCAGTAAGATGGCCGCCCAAAGCACAGATACGCAGTATTTT
CDR3aa: CASSKMAAQSTDTQYF
d_gene: .
j_gene: TRBJ2-3
abundance: .
v_gene: TRBV3-1/TRBV3-2

CDR3nt: TGCAGCGTGTCTTGGGGGGAAACTGAAGCTTTCTTT
CDR3aa: CSVSWGETEAFF
d_gene: .
j_gene: TRBJ1-1
abundance: .
v_gene: TRBV29-1

CDR3nt: TGCGCCAGCAGGCGCCTCGTGGGAGAGTATGGCTACACCTTC
CDR3aa: CASRRLVGEYGYTF
d_gene: .
j_gene: TRBJ1-2
abundance: few
v_gene: TRBV4-1

CDR3nt: TGCGCCAGCAGCTTGGGGGCGCGAACTGAAGCTTTCTTT
CDR3aa: CASSLGARTEAFF
d_gene: .
j_gene: TRBJ1-1
abundance: .
v_gene: TRBV5-1

CDR3nt: TGTGCCAGCAGCTTAGAATTACCTGAGGGACGGGAGGTCGGGCAGTACTTC
CDR3aa: CASSLELPEGREVGQYF
d_gene: TRBD2
j_gene: TRBJ2-7
abundance: .
v_gene: TRBV11-2

CDR3nt: TGCGCCAGCAGCCACCTCGATGCCCGACAGGGGGGCTACACCTTC
CDR3aa: CASSHLDARQGGYTF
d_gene: TRBD1
j_gene: TRBJ1-2
abundance: .
v_gene: TRBV4-3

CDR3nt: TGTGCCAGCAGTGACCGTTATAGCCATTCTAGAGGGAAAGGCATATATTTT
CDR3aa: CASSDRYSHSRGKGIYF
d_gene: .
j_gene: TRBJ1-3
abundance: .
v_gene: TRBV28

CDR3nt: TGTGCCAGCAGTTACTCGACGGGGGGGAGTTCCTACGAGCAGTACTTC
CDR3aa: CASSYSTGGSSYEQYF
d_gene: TRBD2
j_gene: TRBJ2-7
abundance: once
v_gene: TRBV6-2/TRBV6-3